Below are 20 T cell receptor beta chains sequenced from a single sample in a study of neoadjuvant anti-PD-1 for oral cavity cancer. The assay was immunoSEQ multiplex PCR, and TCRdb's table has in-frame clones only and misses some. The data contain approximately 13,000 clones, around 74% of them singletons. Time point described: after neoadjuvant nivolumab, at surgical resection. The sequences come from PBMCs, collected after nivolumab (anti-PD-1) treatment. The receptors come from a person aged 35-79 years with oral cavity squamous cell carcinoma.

CDR3 region: CASSSRGPNSDTQYF. Here the CDR3 DNA reads TGTGCCAGCAGCTCGCGGGGGCCAAACTCAGATACGCAGTATTTT. This chain uses TRBV7-9 with TRBJ2-3; D possibly corresponds to TRBD2 (7 bases). Per the germline V gene, CDR1 is SEHNR and CDR2 is FQNEAQ (reference sequence). The CDR3 has 15 residues. V was trimmed by 4 bases and J by 4 bases, leaving 15 bases between them. Using reference TRBV7-9 and TRBJ2-3 for the parts outside the CDR3, the full variable domain is DTGVSQNPRHKITKRGQNVTFRCDPISEHNRLYWYRQTLGQGPEFLTYFQNEAQLEKSRLLSDRFSAERPKGSFSTLEIQRTEQGDSAMYLCASSSRGPNSDTQYFGPGTRLTVL.

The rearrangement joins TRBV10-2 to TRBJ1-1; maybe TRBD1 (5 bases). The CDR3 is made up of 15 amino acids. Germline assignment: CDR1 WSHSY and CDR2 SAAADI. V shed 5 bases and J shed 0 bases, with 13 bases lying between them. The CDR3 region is CASSLGDFMNTEAFF. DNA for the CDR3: TGCGCCAGCAGTCTGGGGGATTTCATGAACACTGAAGCTTTCTTT.

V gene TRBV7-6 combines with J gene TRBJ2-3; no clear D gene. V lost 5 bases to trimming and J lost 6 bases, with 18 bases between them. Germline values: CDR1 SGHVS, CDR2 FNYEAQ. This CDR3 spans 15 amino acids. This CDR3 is CASSPSAIVGDTQYF. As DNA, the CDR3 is TGTGCCAGCAGCCCCTCGGCCATAGTAGGCGATACGCAGTATTTT.

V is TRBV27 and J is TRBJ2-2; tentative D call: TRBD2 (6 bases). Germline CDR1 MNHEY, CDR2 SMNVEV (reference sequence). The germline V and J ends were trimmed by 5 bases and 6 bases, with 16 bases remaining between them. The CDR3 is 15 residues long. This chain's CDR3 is CASSPRGNWAGELFF. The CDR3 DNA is TGTGCCAGCAGTCCCCGGGGGAATTGGGCCGGGGAGCTGTTTTTT.

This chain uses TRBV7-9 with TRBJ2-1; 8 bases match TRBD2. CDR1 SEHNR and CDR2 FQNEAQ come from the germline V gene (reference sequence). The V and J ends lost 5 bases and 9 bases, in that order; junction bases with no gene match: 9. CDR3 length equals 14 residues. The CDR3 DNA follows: TGTGCCAGCAGCACACCGGGACTAGGCGGTGAGCAGTTCTTC. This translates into CASSTPGLGGEQFF.

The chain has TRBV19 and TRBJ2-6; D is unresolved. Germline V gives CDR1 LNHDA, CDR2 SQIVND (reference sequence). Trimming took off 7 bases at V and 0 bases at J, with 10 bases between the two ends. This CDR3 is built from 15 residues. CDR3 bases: TGTGCCAGTACAGTTTTCGACTCTGGGGCCAACGTCCTGACTTTC. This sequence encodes CASTVFDSGANVLTF.

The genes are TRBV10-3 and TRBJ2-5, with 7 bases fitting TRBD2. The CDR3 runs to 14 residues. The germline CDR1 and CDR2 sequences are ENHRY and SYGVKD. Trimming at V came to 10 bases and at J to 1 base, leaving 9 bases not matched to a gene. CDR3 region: CATGAGPLQETQYF. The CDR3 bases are TGTGCCACAGGAGCGGGACCGCTCCAAGAGACCCAGTACTTC.

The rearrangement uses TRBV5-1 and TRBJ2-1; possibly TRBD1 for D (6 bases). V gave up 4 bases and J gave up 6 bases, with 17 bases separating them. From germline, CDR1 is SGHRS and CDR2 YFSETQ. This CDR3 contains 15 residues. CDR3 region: CASSALGAAGNEQFF. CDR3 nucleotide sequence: TGCGCCAGCAGCGCGCTGGGGGCGGCAGGCAATGAGCAGTTCTTC. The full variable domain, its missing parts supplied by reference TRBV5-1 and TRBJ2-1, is KAGVTQTPRYLIKTRGQQVTLSCSPISGHRSVSWYQQTPGQGLQFLFEYFSETQRNKGNFPGRFSGRQFSNSRSEMNVSTLELGDSALYLCASSALGAAGNEQFFGPGTRLTVL.

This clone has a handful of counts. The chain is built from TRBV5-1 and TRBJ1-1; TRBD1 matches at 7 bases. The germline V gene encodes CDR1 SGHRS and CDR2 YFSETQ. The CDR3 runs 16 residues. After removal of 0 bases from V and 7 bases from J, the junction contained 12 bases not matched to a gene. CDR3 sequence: CASSLGTRPGGIEAFF. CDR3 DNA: TGCGCCAGCAGCTTGGGGACACGGCCAGGGGGAATTGAAGCTTTCTTT.

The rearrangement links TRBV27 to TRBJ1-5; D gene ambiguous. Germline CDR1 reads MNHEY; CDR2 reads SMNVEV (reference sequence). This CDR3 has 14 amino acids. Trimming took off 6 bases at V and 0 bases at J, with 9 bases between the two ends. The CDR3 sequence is CASSPQASNQPQHF. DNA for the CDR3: TGTGCCAGCAGCCCGCAAGCTAGCAATCAGCCCCAGCATTTT.

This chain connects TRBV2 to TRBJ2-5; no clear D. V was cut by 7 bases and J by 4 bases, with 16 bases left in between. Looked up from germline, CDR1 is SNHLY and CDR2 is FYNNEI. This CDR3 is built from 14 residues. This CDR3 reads CASTDFGALETQYF. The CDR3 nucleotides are TGTGCCAGCACCGACTTTGGCGCCCTAGAGACCCAGTACTTC. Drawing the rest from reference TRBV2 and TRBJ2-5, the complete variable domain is EPEVTQTPSHQVTQMGQEVILRCVPISNHLYFYWYRQILGQKVEFLVSFYNNEISEKSEIFDDQFSVERPDGSNFTLKIRSTKLEDSAMYFCASTDFGALETQYFGPGTRLLVL.

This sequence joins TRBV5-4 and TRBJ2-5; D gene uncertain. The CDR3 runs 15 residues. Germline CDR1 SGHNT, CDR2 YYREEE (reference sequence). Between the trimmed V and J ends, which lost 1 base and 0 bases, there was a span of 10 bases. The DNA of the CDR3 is TGTGCCAGCAGCTTGAAGGTCGGGTACCAAGAGACCCAGTACTTC. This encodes CASSLKVGYQETQYF. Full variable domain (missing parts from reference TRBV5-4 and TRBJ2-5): ETGVTQSPTHLIKTRGQQVTLRCSSQSGHNTVSWYQQALGQGPQFIFQYYREEENGRGNFPPRFSGLQFPNYSSELNVNALELDDSALYLCASSLKVGYQETQYFGPGTRLLVL.

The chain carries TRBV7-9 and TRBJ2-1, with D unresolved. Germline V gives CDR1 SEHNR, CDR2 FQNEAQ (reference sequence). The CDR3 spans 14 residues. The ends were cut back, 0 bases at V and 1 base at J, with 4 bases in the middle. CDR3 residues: CASSLAGSYNEQFF. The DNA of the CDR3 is TGTGCCAGCAGCTTAGCGGGGTCCTACAATGAGCAGTTCTTC.

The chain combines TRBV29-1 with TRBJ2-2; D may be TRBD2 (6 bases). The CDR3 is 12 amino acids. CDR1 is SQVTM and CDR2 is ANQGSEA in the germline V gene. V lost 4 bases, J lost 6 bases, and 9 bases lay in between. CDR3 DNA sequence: TGCAGCGTTGGCGGGGACGCCGGGGAGCTGTTTTTT. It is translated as CSVGGDAGELFF.

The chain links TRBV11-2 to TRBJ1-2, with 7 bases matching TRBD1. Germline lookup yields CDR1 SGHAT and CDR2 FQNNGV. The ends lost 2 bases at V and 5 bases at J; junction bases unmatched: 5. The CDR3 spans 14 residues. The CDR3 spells CASSLPGGRYGYTF. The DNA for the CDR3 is TGTGCCAGCAGCTTACCAGGGGGAAGGTATGGCTACACCTTC.

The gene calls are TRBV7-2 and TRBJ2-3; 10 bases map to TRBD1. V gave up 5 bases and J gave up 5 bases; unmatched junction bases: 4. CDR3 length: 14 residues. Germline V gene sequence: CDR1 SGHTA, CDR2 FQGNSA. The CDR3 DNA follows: TGTGCCAGCAGCGTCGGGACAGGGGAAGATACGCAGTATTTT. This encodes CASSVGTGEDTQYF.

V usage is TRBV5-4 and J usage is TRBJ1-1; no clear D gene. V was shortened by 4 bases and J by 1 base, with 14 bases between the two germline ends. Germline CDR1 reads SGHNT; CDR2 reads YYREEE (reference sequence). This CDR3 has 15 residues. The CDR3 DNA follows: TGTGCCAGCAGCCCGTTTAATGGCCAGAACACTGAAGCTTTCTTT. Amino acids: CASSPFNGQNTEAFF.

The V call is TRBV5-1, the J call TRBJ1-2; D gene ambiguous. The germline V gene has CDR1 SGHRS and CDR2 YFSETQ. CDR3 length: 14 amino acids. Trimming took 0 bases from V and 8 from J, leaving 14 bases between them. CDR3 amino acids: CASSLGSAGRGYTF. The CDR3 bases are TGCGCCAGCAGCTTGGGATCCGCAGGCCGGGGCTACACCTTC.

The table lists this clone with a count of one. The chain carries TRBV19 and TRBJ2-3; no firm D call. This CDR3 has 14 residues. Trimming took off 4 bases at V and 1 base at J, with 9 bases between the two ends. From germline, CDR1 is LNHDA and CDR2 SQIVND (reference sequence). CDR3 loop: CASSNPAGTDTQYF. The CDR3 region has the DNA TGTGCCAGTAGTAACCCCGCGGGCACAGATACGCAGTATTTT.

CDR3 DNA sequence: TGTGCCAGCAGCTTCCCGACAGGGGGGGCGACCGGGGAGCTGTTTTTT. It translates to CASSFPTGGATGELFF. This chain links TRBV11-2 with TRBJ2-2, with 9 bases that match TRBD1. The V and J ends lost 3 bases and 5 bases, in that order; junction bases with no gene match: 7. This CDR3 has 16 residues. Germline V gene sequence: CDR1 SGHAT, CDR2 FQNNGV.